The table lists the clone carrying this TCR beta chain with a few counts. The antigen is unknown. The data were obtained in a study of regulatory T cells in long-lasting Graves disease. For TCR beta, libraries came from iRepertoire HTBI primers and Arm-PCR of CDR3 regions. TCRdb itself ran the multiplex PCR reads through MiXCR, one entry per CDR3 protein. This repertoire shows some 440,000 distinct CDR3 sequences, under 25% found once; its top ten account for roughly 8%. V was clipped by 3 bases and J by 3 bases; unmatched bases: 5. The length of the CDR3 is 14 residues. Germline V gene lookup returns CDR1 SEHNR and CDR2 FQNEAQ (reference sequence). Study-wide results and caveats: Newly diagnosed Graves' patients exceeded persistent ones in TCR diversity. TRBV28, TRBJ1-2 and TRBJ2-5 were segments that persistent disease favored. New patients shared fewer public clonotypes (approximately 970) than persistent patients did (around 2,900). Only peripheral blood was studied, not thyroid tissue.

Time point meaning: persistent/refractory GD, antithyroid drugs over 5 years with positive TRAb. Scientists built the TCR library using RNA that was extracted from PBMCs. The receptor's source is a female donor with Graves disease. The sample consisted of peripheral blood mononuclear cells (PBMCs), taken when the disease was refractory, from a patient treated with antithyroid drugs. The rearrangement uses TRBV7-9 and TRBJ2-7; 7 bases are a match to TRBD2. DNA of the CDR3: TGTGCCAGCAGCTTGCGGGAGCGGGGCTACGAGCAGTACTTC. Translation gives CASSLRERGYEQYF.